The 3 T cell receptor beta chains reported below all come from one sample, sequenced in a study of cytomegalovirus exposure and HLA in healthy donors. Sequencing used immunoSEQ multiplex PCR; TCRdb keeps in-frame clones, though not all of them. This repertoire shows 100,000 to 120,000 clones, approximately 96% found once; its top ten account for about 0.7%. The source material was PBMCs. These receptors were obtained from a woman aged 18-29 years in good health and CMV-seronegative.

In nucleotides, the CDR3 is TGTGCCACCATACGGTGCAGGTCCTACAATGAGCAGTTCTTC. This encodes CATIRCRSYNEQFF. The chain carries TRBV6-7 and TRBJ2-1, with D unclear. TRBV6-7 belongs to the ORF category, with a function that is uncertain. The V and J ends lost 10 bases and 1 base respectively, with 14 bases between them. CDR3 length: 14 residues.

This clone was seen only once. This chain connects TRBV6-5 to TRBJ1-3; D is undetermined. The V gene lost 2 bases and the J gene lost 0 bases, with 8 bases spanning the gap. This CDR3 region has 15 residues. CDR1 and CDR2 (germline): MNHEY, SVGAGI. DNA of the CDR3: TGTGCCAGCAGTTACGGTCCAGGCTCTGGAAACACCATATATTTT. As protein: CASSYGPGSGNTIYF.

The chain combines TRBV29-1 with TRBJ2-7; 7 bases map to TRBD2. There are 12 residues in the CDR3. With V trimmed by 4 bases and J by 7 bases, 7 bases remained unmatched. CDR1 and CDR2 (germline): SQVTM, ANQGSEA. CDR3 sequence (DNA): TGCAGCGTTGTAGGTGGGGGGGGTGAGCAGTACTTC. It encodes CSVVGGGGEQYF.